This T cell receptor beta chain originates from a study of blood T cell repertoires in COVID-19. Here immunoSEQ multiplex PCR was the method, and the copy in TCRdb shows in-frame clones only, minus some. Among roughly 500,000 clones, 89% were seen once, and the ten largest hold around 0.95%. The CDR3 contains 13 residues. Per the germline V gene, CDR1 is LNHDA and CDR2 is SQIVND (reference sequence). With V trimmed by 7 bases and J by 6 bases, 5 bases remained unmatched. Material for sequencing was peripheral blood. The chain couples TRBV19 to TRBJ2-2, with TRBD1 matching over 7 bases. This receptor was identified in a man aged 18 to 29 with COVID-19, enrolled during active disease. The DNA of the CDR3 is TGTGCCAGTAAGGAGACAGGGCCCGGGGAGCTGTTTTTT. Amino acids: CASKETGPGELFF.